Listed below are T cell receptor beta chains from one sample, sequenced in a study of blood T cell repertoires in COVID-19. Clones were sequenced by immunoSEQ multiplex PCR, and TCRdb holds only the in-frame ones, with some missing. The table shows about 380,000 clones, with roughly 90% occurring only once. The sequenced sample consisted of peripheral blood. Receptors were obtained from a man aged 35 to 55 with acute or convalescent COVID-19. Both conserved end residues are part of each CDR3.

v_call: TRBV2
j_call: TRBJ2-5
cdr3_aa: CASSEELSRSQYF

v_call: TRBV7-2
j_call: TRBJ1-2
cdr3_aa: CASSLAEGAWGYGYTF

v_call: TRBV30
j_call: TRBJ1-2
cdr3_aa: CASQELLYGYTF

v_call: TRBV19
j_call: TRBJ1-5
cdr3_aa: CASRNRLGQPNQPQHF

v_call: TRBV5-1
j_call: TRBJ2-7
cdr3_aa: CASSLEADRAFVGAYEQYF

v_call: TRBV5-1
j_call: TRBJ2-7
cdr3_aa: CASSSARGTGSYEQYF

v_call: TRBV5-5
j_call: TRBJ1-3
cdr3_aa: CASGFGGNTIYF

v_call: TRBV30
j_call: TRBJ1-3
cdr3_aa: CAWGTGSSGNTIYF

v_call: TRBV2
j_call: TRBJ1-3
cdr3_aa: CASNLDRAGGNTIYF

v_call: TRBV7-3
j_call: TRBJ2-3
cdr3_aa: CASSPTGGTDTQYF

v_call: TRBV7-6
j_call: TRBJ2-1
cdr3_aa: CASSRLAGGSYNEQFF

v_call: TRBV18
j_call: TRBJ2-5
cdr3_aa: CASSIVLAQNQETQYF

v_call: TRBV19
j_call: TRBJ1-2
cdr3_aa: CASSPQATGTGDNYGYTF

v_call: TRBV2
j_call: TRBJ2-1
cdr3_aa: CAIQAGPKGNEQFF

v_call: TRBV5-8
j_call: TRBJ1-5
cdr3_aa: CASSFGTADSNQPQHF

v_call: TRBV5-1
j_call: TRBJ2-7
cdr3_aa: CASSFRGTAEYEQYF

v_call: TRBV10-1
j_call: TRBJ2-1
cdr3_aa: CASSESGGGPREQFF

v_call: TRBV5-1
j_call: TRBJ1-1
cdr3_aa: CASSLSRGTEAFF

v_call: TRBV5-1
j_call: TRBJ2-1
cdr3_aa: CASSPKRVSSYNEQFF

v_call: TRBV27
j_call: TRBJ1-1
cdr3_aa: CASSPGQGMNTEAFF

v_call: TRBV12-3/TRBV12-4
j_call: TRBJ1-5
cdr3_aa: CASSLSGFQPQHF

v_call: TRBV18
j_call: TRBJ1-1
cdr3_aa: CASSQRGNTEAFF

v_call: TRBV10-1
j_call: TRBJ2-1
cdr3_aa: CASSESGLAGAGEQFF

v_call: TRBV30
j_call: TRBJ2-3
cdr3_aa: CAMPGPSTDTQYF

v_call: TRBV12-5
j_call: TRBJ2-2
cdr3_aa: CASGLSKRGGLAVTKNTGELFF

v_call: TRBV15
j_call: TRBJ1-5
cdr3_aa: CATSRSLGDRFSKQPQHF

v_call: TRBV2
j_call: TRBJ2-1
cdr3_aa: CASSVSGGPYNEQFF

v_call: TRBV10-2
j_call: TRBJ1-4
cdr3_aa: CASSERQFFYEKLFF

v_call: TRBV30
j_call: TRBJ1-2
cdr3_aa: CAWSAGPGTGVSYTF

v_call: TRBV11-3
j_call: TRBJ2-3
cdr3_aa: CASSRAQTAGAKQYF

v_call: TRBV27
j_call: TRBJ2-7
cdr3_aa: CASSLFPGTYFYEQYF

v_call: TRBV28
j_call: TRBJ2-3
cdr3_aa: CASSFPGQGGDTQYF

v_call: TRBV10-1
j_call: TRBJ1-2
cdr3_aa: CASRATGANCGYTF

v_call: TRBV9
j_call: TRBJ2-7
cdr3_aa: CASSPQQGTSSGEQYF

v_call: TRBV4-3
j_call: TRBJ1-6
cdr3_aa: CASSQDSNREYSPLHF

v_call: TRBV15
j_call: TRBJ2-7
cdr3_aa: CATSGRTSDSYEQYF

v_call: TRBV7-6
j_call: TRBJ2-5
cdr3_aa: CASSLFGGHQETQYF

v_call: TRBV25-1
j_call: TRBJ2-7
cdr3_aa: CASSDPRRGGPWEQYF

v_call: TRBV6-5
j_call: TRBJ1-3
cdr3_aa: CASSRTGGSGNTIYF

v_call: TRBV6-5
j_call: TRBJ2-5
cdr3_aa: CASSRTSTETQYF

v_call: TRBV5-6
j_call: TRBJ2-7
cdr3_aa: CASSCAGRGNYEQYF

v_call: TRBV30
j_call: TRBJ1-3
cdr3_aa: CAWSTWSSGNTIYF

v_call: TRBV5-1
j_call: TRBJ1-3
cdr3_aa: CASSLERQPSGNTIYF

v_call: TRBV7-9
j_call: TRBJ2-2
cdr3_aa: CASTPVIGELFF

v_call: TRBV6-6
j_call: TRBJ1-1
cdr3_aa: CASSYSRNTEAFF